This passage covers 4 T cell receptor beta chains from one sample sequenced in a study of CD8 T cells in ankylosing spondylitis. MiXCR, applied by TCRdb to the 5' RACE reads, yields one record per CDR3 protein. The sample shows about 220,000 distinct CDR3 sequences, over 9.5% of them seen only once. The sequencing sample was made of blood, either unsorted or a sorted T cell fraction (not recorded which). The receptor source for this set is a male donor with ankylosing spondylitis or in good health (not recorded which).

This clonotype was recorded at least ten times. The chain combines TRBV5-1 with TRBJ2-3; D remains ambiguous. Trimming took 0 bases from V and 2 from J, leaving 7 bases between them. There are 14 residues in the CDR3. The germline V gene has CDR1 SGHRS and CDR2 YFSETQ. The CDR3 loop is CASSLDGDTDTQYF. DNA for the CDR3: TGCGCCAGCAGCTTGGATGGGGACACAGATACGCAGTATTTT.

The chain is built from TRBV5-1 and TRBJ1-1, with no clear D. Trimming removed 0 bases from V and 4 bases from J, with 7 bases in between. The CDR3 covers 13 residues. Germline CDR1 is SGHRS and CDR2 is YFSETQ. CDR3 region: CASSLERGTEAFF. The CDR3 coding sequence is TGCGCCAGCAGCTTGGAACGGGGCACTGAAGCTTTCTTT.

V is TRBV6-4 and J is TRBJ2-3, with 7 bases aligning to TRBD2. V shed 4 bases and J 4 bases; nucleotides not matched to a gene: 11. This CDR3 is built from 16 residues. CDR1 is MRHNA, CDR2 SNTAGT, per germline. CDR3 residues: CASSVGAGKKSDTQYF. For the CDR3, the DNA is TGTGCCAGCAGTGTAGGAGCGGGGAAAAAGTCAGATACGCAGTATTTT.

This chain joins TRBV20-1 and TRBJ1-2, with 8 bases fitting TRBD1. V was pared by 6 bases and J by 4 bases, with 7 bases of the junction left unmatched. CDR1 is DFQATT and CDR2 is SNEGSKA in the germline V gene (reference sequence). The length of the CDR3 is 13 residues. The CDR3 here is CSAVQGVGYGYTF. As DNA, the CDR3 is TGCAGTGCAGTACAGGGGGTGGGCTATGGCTACACCTTC.